This T cell receptor (beta chain) came from a study of naive and memory T cell subsets. There are 12 residues in the CDR3. The V and J ends lost 1 base and 4 bases respectively, with 4 bases between them. In germline, CDR1 is SGHTA, CDR2 FQGNSA. This clonotype was recorded a few times. The beta constant-region primer was an equimolar mix of two oligonucleotides covering TRBC1 and TRBC2. TCRdb reprocessed the UMI-ligation and nested PCR reads with MiXCR, giving one entry per CDR3 protein. This table holds 130,000 to 150,000 distinct CDR3 sequences, approximately 15% found once. The sequenced sample consisted of naive CD4+ T cells from blood. V is TRBV7-2 and J is TRBJ1-2; no reliable D call. The source is a human donor in good health. The CDR3 sequence is CASSLVTYGYTF. DNA for the CDR3: TGTGCCAGCAGCTTAGTAACCTATGGCTACACCTTC.